Below, 28 T cell receptor beta chains from the same sample are listed, as sequenced in a study of T cell responses to AZD1222 COVID-19 vaccine. Profiled with immunoSEQ multiplex PCR; TCRdb holds only in-frame clones, not every one. The sample contains about 160,000 clones, around 94% of which appear only once. This specimen consisted of peripheral blood, obtained on day 0 of AZD1222 vaccination. These receptors were collected from an adult in good health.

This chain joins TRBV5-6 and TRBJ2-5; D is unclear. Germline V gives CDR1 SGHDT, CDR2 YYEEEE. The CDR3 sequence is 12 residues long. Trimming took 3 bases from V and 5 from J, leaving 8 bases between them. The CDR3 DNA reads as TGTGCCAGCAGCTCGGCGAGCGAGACCCAGTACTTC. Residues: CASSSASETQYF. Full variable domain (rest looked up from reference TRBV5-6 and TRBJ2-5): DAGVTQSPTHLIKTRGQQVTLRCSPKSGHDTVSWYQQALGQGPQFIFQYYEEEERQRGNFPDRFSGHQFPNYSSELNVNALLLGDSALYLCASSSASETQYFGPGTRLLVL.

V gene TRBV19 combines with J gene TRBJ1-2, with 8 bases identical to TRBD1. Losses at the gene ends were 3 bases for V and 6 bases for J; bases not matched to a gene: 0. This CDR3 is 12 amino acids long. Germline CDR1 is LNHDA and CDR2 is SQIVND (reference sequence). The CDR3: CASSMGQDGYTF. As DNA, the CDR3 is TGTGCCAGTAGTATGGGACAGGATGGCTACACCTTC.

The J gene is TRBJ1-1, the V gene TRBV4-2; D not resolved. V was pared by 0 bases and J by 2 bases, with 10 bases between. This CDR3 is built from 15 residues. Germline V gene sequence: CDR1 LGHNA, CDR2 YNFKEQ. Here the CDR3 reads CASSQEGRLNTEAFF. CDR3 DNA sequence: TGTGCCAGCAGCCAAGAAGGCAGGCTAAACACTGAAGCTTTCTTT.

This chain links TRBV5-1 with TRBJ1-1, with D possibly being TRBD1 (6 bases). The CDR3 is made up of 14 amino acids. The germline V gene encodes CDR1 SGHRS and CDR2 YFSETQ. Between the trimmed V and J ends, which lost 2 bases and 2 bases, there was a span of 10 bases. CDR3 amino acids: CASSFGGGNTEAFF. The DNA for the CDR3 is TGCGCCAGCAGCTTCGGGGGCGGCAACACTGAAGCTTTCTTT.

V is TRBV5-6 and J is TRBJ1-4; 8 nucleotides match TRBD1. This CDR3 spans 14 amino acids. The V segment lost 4 bases and the J segment 7 bases; nucleotides outside the gene matches: 6. CDR1 SGHDT and CDR2 YYEEEE come from the germline V gene. The CDR3 bases are TGTGCCAGCAGCCCTGGACAGGGTGGTGAAAAACTGTTTTTT. Translated: CASSPGQGGEKLFF.

The chain couples TRBV2 to TRBJ2-7; the D gene is possibly TRBD2 (5 bases). Germline V CDR1 and CDR2: SNHLY, FYNNEI. The CDR3 has 13 residues. V was pared by 5 bases and J by 0 bases, with 8 bases between. The CDR3 loop reads CASSRRGSYEQYV. In DNA, the CDR3 is TGTGCCAGCAGTAGACGGGGCTCCTACGAGCAGTACGTC.

The chain is built from TRBV15 and TRBJ1-3; D is unresolved. CDR1 and CDR2 (germline): LNHNV, YYDKDF (reference sequence). This CDR3 has 14 residues. V was pared by 4 bases and J by 0 bases, with 7 bases between. CDR3 residues: CATSTGLSGNTIYF. The CDR3 coding sequence is TGTGCCACCAGCACGGGCCTCTCTGGAAACACCATATATTTT.

V gene TRBV7-9 combines with J gene TRBJ1-2; D unresolved. V dropped 4 bases and J dropped 3 bases, with 12 bases sitting between them. The CDR3 contains 14 residues. Germline CDR1 and CDR2: SEHNR and FQNEAQ (reference sequence). CDR3 sequence reads: CASSSSPWDYGYTF. In DNA, the CDR3 is TGTGCCAGCAGCTCCAGCCCTTGGGACTATGGCTACACCTTC.

This clone is a singleton in its sample. The rearrangement uses TRBV5-4 and TRBJ1-1; D may be TRBD1 (5 bases). The CDR3 sequence is 13 residues long. V was clipped by 2 bases and J by 4 bases, with 9 bases between them. Per germline, CDR1 SGHNT and CDR2 YYREEE (reference sequence). CDR3 sequence (DNA): TGTGCCAGCAGCTTCCAGGGAGCCACTGAAGCTTTCTTT. This codes for CASSFQGATEAFF.

The genes are TRBV7-8 and TRBJ2-7; 10 bases align to TRBD1. The V and J ends lost 5 bases and 3 bases, in that order; junction bases with no gene match: 7. CDR1 and CDR2 (germline): SGHVS, FQNEAQ. The CDR3 loop spans 15 amino acids. Here the CDR3 reads CASSPDRGPIYEQYV. In DNA, the CDR3 is TGTGCCAGCAGCCCAGACAGGGGGCCTATCTACGAGCAGTACGTC.

The chain is built from TRBV10-3 and TRBJ2-7, with D tentatively TRBD2 (5 bases). V lost 6 bases, J lost 3 bases, and 12 bases lay in between. Germline CDR1 reads ENHRY; CDR2 reads SYGVKD. CDR3 size: 13 residues. The CDR3 sequence is CAISRAEGYEQYV. CDR3 sequence (DNA): TGTGCCATCAGCCGTGCCGAGGGCTACGAGCAGTACGTC.

The chain carries TRBV5-4 and TRBJ2-4; D not certain. V was cut by 7 bases and J by 0 bases, with 14 bases left in between. CDR1 is SGHNT and CDR2 is YYREEE in the germline V gene (reference sequence). The CDR3 length is 15 residues. Written as DNA, the CDR3 is TGTGCCAGCTCCGCGACGCTCTTAGCCAAAAACATTCAGTACTTC. It codes for CASSATLLAKNIQYF.

The CDR3, as DNA: TGTGCCAGCAGCTTGACAGGGGCCATCTACGAGCAGTACGTC. Residues: CASSLTGAIYEQYV. The V gene is TRBV5-5, the J gene TRBJ2-7; 7 bases are a match to TRBD1. The CDR3 spans 14 residues. V was pared by 1 base and J by 3 bases, with 4 bases of the junction left unmatched. Germline V gene sequence: CDR1 SGHKS, CDR2 YYEKEE (reference sequence).

V gene TRBV3-1 (or the pseudogene TRBV3-2) combines with J gene TRBJ1-1; the D gene is possibly TRBD1 (6 bases). The length of the CDR3 is 14 residues. Deletions cut 3 bases from V and 5 bases from J, with 13 bases between. Germline assignment: CDR1 LGHDT and CDR2 YNNKEL (reference sequence). The CDR3 region is CASSQTGEGTEAFF. CDR3 coding DNA: TGTGCCAGCAGCCAGACAGGAGAGGGAACTGAAGCTTTCTTT.

V gene TRBV27 combines with J gene TRBJ2-1; 9 bases match TRBD1. Germline-derived CDR1 and CDR2 are MNHEY and SMNVEV (reference sequence). V lost 5 bases and J lost 0; bases outside the gene matches: 2. CDR3 length equals 15 residues. The CDR3 sequence: CASSQDRGSYNEQFF. CDR3 sequence (DNA): TGTGCCAGCAGTCAGGACAGGGGCTCCTACAATGAGCAGTTCTTC.

This clone was counted a few times. The V call is TRBV12-3 or TRBV12-4, the J call TRBJ1-1; D is uncertain. The CDR3 contains 12 residues. With 3 bases removed from V and 13 bases from J, the gap between germline ends came to 15 bases. DNA of the CDR3: TGTGCCAGCAGTTTCGCGGCCACTTTAGTTTTCTTT. Its protein product is CASSFAATLVFF.

This chain connects TRBV5-1 to TRBJ1-4; no firm D call. V dropped 5 bases and J dropped 0 bases, with 8 bases sitting between them. Germline V gene data show CDR1 as SGHRS and CDR2 as YFSETQ. The CDR3 has 14 residues. CDR3 sequence: CASRISATNEKLFF. The CDR3 nucleotides are TGCGCCAGCAGAATCTCAGCAACTAATGAAAAACTGTTTTTT. Full variable domain (remainder filled in from reference TRBV5-1 and TRBJ1-4): KAGVTQTPRYLIKTRGQQVTLSCSPISGHRSVSWYQQTPGQGLQFLFEYFSETQRNKGNFPGRFSGRQFSNSRSEMNVSTLELGDSALYLCASRISATNEKLFFGSGTQLSVL.

V gene TRBV4-3 combines with J gene TRBJ2-1, with 12 bases fitting TRBD2. The V and J ends lost 0 bases and 6 bases, in that order; junction bases with no gene match: 3. Looked up from germline, CDR1 is LGHNA and CDR2 is YSLEER. The CDR3 totals 16 residues. Here the CDR3 DNA reads TGCGCCAGCAGCCAAGAAGCTAGCGGGAGGGTCAATGAGCAGTTCTTC. It encodes CASSQEASGRVNEQFF.

This sequence joins TRBV6-5 and TRBJ1-6, with 10 bases aligning to TRBD1. CDR1 is MNHEY, CDR2 SVGAGI, per germline. V shed 4 bases and J 9 bases; nucleotides not matched to a gene: 6. The CDR3 runs to 15 residues. For the CDR3, the DNA is TGTGCCAGCAGTTTGGAACGGGACAGGGGTTCACCCCTCCACTTT. This codes for CASSLERDRGSPLHF.

The chain carries TRBV7-9 and TRBJ2-3; D is tentatively TRBD1 or TRBD2 (6 bases each). Germline V lookup: CDR1 SEHNR, CDR2 FQNEAQ (reference sequence). With 4 bases removed from V and 6 bases from J, the gap between germline ends came to 17 bases. The CDR3 length is 15 residues. CDR3 in DNA: TGTGCCAGCAGCTCCCCCAGGAGGGGGATGGATACGCAGTATTTT. It encodes CASSSPRRGMDTQYF.

In DNA, the CDR3 is TGTGCCATCAGTGACTTAGCGGGAGAGACCCAGTACTTC. Residues: CAISDLAGETQYF. The V and J genes are TRBV10-3 and TRBJ2-5; 7 positions agree with TRBD2. Germline V gene sequence: CDR1 ENHRY, CDR2 SYGVKD. Trimming removed 3 bases from V and 4 bases from J; junction bases left unmatched: 2. CDR3 length: 13 amino acids.

The chain is built from TRBV28 and TRBJ1-2, with 7 bases identical to TRBD1. There are 12 residues in the CDR3. Trimming cost V 7 bases and J 6 bases; bases outside gene matches: 5. The germline V gene encodes CDR1 MDHEN and CDR2 SYDVKM. The CDR3: CASTSGTDGYTF. CDR3 nucleotides: TGTGCCAGCACCTCGGGGACAGATGGCTACACCTTC.

This sequence joins TRBV4-2 and TRBJ2-4, with D perhaps TRBD1 or TRBD2 (5 bases each). The germline CDR1 and CDR2 sequences are LGHNA and YNFKEQ. This CDR3 comprises 14 residues. V lost 0 bases to trimming and J lost 6 bases, with 9 bases between them. The CDR3 reads CASSQDWDLNIQYF. The CDR3 DNA follows: TGTGCCAGCAGCCAAGATTGGGACCTAAACATTCAGTACTTC.

The genes are TRBV7-6 and TRBJ2-5; unclear D gene. CDR3 size: 12 residues. Trimming left V 5 bases short and J 0 bases short, with 4 bases between. Per germline, CDR1 SGHVS and CDR2 FNYEAQ. The CDR3 region is CASSNDQETQYF. DNA for the CDR3: TGTGCCAGCAGCAACGACCAAGAGACCCAGTACTTC.

The chain carries TRBV5-6 and TRBJ2-5; no definite D call. Germline V gene sequence: CDR1 SGHDT, CDR2 YYEEEE. This CDR3 region has 14 residues. V lost 4 bases and J 5 bases, leaving 15 bases between the germline ends. The CDR3 DNA sequence: TGTGCCAGCAGCCCCTCTCCAGGCGAGGAGACCCAGTACTTC. Translating gives CASSPSPGEETQYF.

The CDR3 sequence: CASSERLAGGYNEQFF. CDR3 sequence (DNA): TGTGCCAGCAGTGAGAGGCTAGCGGGGGGGTACAATGAGCAGTTCTTC. The V gene is TRBV6-4, the J gene TRBJ2-1; 12 bases map to TRBD2. The CDR3 loop spans 16 amino acids. V lost 3 bases to trimming and J lost 4 bases; unmatched junction nucleotides: 4. Germline-derived CDR1 and CDR2 are MRHNA and SNTAGT.

This chain links TRBV9 with TRBJ2-3; D not certain. Trimming cost V 6 bases and J 6 bases, with 11 bases left between them. The germline V gene encodes CDR1 SGDLS and CDR2 YYNGEE. The CDR3 has 12 amino acids. DNA of the CDR3: TGTGCCAGCACAGCCCGAGTTGATACGCAGTATTTT. It translates to CASTARVDTQYF.

This chain uses TRBV7-8 with TRBJ2-2; the D is unclear. This CDR3 contains 15 residues. CDR1 is SGHVS, CDR2 FQNEAQ, per germline. V was trimmed by 3 bases and J by 2 bases, leaving 10 bases between them. The CDR3 DNA follows: TGTGCCAGCAGCTTCCTCGAATCTAACACCGGGGAGCTGTTTTTT. Translation: CASSFLESNTGELFF.